This TCR beta chain was sequenced for a study of blood T cell repertoires in COVID-19. The overall study: Collection of acute and convalescent COVID-19 samples took place in the United States, Italy and Spain. The cDNA or gDNA used as material had been derived from T cells, B-cell-depleted T cells, or PBMCs.

A few counts support this clone. The V segment lost 5 bases and the J segment 5 bases; nucleotides outside the gene matches: 9. The CDR3 spans 15 residues. Profiled with immunoSEQ multiplex PCR; TCRdb holds only in-frame clones, not every one. The table shows a few hundred thousand clones, with 85% to 90% occurring only once. This receptor was obtained from a woman between 18 and 29 years old with acute COVID-19. The sequenced sample consisted of PBMCs or T cells enriched from blood (not recorded which). V is TRBV6-7 and J is TRBJ2-5, with 9 bases identical to TRBD2. TRBV6-7 is treated as an ORF (open reading frame) with a function not yet certain. The CDR3, as DNA: TGTGCCAGCAGTAGAGCGGGAGGTTTGGGGGAGACCCAGTACTTC. Amino acid sequence: CASSRAGGLGETQYF.